The 25 T cell receptor beta chains below come from one sample, sequenced in a study of blood T cell repertoires in COVID-19. Produced via immunoSEQ multiplex PCR; TCRdb's table is partial and in-frame only. The sample records roughly 180,000 clones, approximately 85% being singletons. Sequencing was carried out using peripheral blood. The source is a woman aged 45-65 years with COVID-19, enrolled during active disease.

This chain links TRBV4-1 with TRBJ2-1; D is possibly TRBD2 (5 bases). Trimming stripped 0 bases from V and 10 bases from J, with 13 bases between. Germline V gene lookup returns CDR1 MGHRA and CDR2 YSYEKL. This CDR3 region has 14 residues. This CDR3 is CASSQDKRGLEQFF. CDR3 nucleotides: TGCGCCAGCAGCCAAGATAAAAGAGGGTTGGAGCAGTTCTTC.

The chain joins TRBV19 to TRBJ1-1; the D gene is possibly TRBD1 (6 bases). This CDR3 contains 14 residues. Germline V gives CDR1 LNHDA, CDR2 SQIVND (reference sequence). V lost 3 bases, J lost 1 base, and 9 bases lay in between. The CDR3 DNA follows: TGTGCCAGTAGTATCGGACAGCCGAACACTGAAGCTTTCTTT. Translating it yields CASSIGQPNTEAFF.

This clone came up a few times. The V and J genes are TRBV7-2 and TRBJ1-2; TRBD1 is a possible D gene (6 bases). The CDR3 is 13 amino acids. CDR1 and CDR2 from the germline V gene are SGHTA and FQGNSA. Trimming shortened V by 3 bases and J by 3 bases, and 8 bases separated the two germline ends. CDR3 coding DNA: TGTGCCAGCAGCTTCAGACAGGACTATGGCTACACCTTC. It specifies CASSFRQDYGYTF.

The chain links TRBV24-1 to TRBJ2-3; D remains unclear. V was trimmed by 5 bases and J by 0 bases, leaving 5 bases between them. This CDR3 has 13 amino acids. Germline CDR1 is KGHDR and CDR2 is SFDVKD. As DNA, the CDR3 is TGTGCCACCAGTGCCCCAAGCACAGATACGCAGTATTTT. It codes for CATSAPSTDTQYF.

This clone was detected once. The chain employs TRBV6-5 and TRBJ1-6, with 9 positions matching TRBD1. Germline assignment: CDR1 MNHEY and CDR2 SVGAGI. This CDR3 spans 15 amino acids. Germline trimming cut 7 bases from V and 7 bases from J; bases unmatched to any gene: 8. The CDR3 coding sequence is TGTGCCAGCATCCCGGGACAGGGTGCGAATTCACCCCTCCACTTT. This encodes CASIPGQGANSPLHF.

V and J are TRBV9 and TRBJ2-1; D is perhaps TRBD2 (5 bases). Per the germline V gene, CDR1 is SGDLS and CDR2 is YYNGEE. V gave up 3 bases and J gave up 7 bases, with 14 bases separating them. This CDR3 comprises 14 residues. CDR3 DNA sequence: TGTGCCAGCAGCGAATGGGGTAGCGTGAATGAGCAGTTCTTC. The encoded protein is CASSEWGSVNEQFF.

This clone showed up just a few times. This chain links TRBV5-1 with TRBJ2-7, with 9 bases identical to TRBD2. Germline V gene lookup returns CDR1 SGHRS and CDR2 YFSETQ. Losses at the gene ends were 4 bases for V and 2 bases for J; bases not matched to a gene: 7. This CDR3 spans 15 amino acids. CDR3 in amino acids: CASSTLAGVPYEQYF. In nucleotides, the CDR3 is TGCGCCAGCAGCACTTTAGCGGGGGTGCCCTACGAGCAGTACTTC.

The chain uses TRBV25-1 and TRBJ1-2; TRBD1 matches 7 bases. CDR3 length equals 14 residues. After removal of 4 bases from V and 6 bases from J, the junction contained 8 bases not matched to a gene. Germline CDR1 MGHDK, CDR2 SYGVNS. The chain's CDR3 is CASSALQGYNGYTF. CDR3 nucleotides: TGTGCCAGCAGTGCCTTACAGGGGTATAATGGCTACACCTTC.

The chain links TRBV28 to TRBJ2-3; 7 nucleotides match TRBD2. Germline CDR1 and CDR2: MDHEN and SYDVKM. The junction had 19 bases not matched to a gene; V was cut back by 4 bases and J by 0 bases. This CDR3 spans 20 amino acids. The CDR3 DNA reads TGTGCCAGCAGTTCCCCTCCCGGTTACATTACGGGGGGTAGCACAGATACGCAGTATTTT. Translation gives CASSSPPGYITGGSTDTQYF.

The chain carries TRBV18 and TRBJ1-2; 8 nucleotides line up with TRBD1. The length of the CDR3 is 15 residues. Trimming at V came to 0 bases and at J to 4 bases, leaving 4 bases not matched to a gene. Germline CDR1 reads KGHSH; CDR2 reads LQKENI. The CDR3 DNA follows: TGTGCCAGCTCACCACCGGGACAGGCCCTCTATGGCTACACCTTC. As protein: CASSPPGQALYGYTF.

The table lists this clone with a count of one. CDR3 residues: CASSALIASGGYTF. CDR3 sequence (DNA): TGTGCCAGCAGTGCCCTTATTGCGTCGGGTGGCTACACCTTC. The V gene is TRBV2, the J gene TRBJ1-2; the D is unclear. The CDR3 is 14 amino acids. V dropped 4 bases and J dropped 7 bases, with 16 bases sitting between them. Germline V lookup: CDR1 SNHLY, CDR2 FYNNEI.

The count of this clone is one. The genes are TRBV6-2 or TRBV6-3 and TRBJ1-6; the D gene is possibly TRBD1 (5 bases). Germline values: CDR1 MNHEY, CDR2 SVGEGT. This CDR3 contains 15 residues. Trimming pared 0 bases from V and 9 bases from J, leaving 12 bases between. This CDR3 reads CASSYSDTSGSPLHF. The CDR3 coding sequence is TGTGCCAGCAGTTACTCGGACACCTCCGGTTCACCCCTCCACTTT.

The chain has TRBV6-1 and TRBJ1-5; possibly TRBD1 for D (6 bases). Germline CDR1 is MNHNS and CDR2 is SASEGT. The CDR3 totals 14 residues. Trimming took 2 bases from V and 2 from J, leaving 7 bases between them. CDR3 DNA sequence: TGTGCCAGCAGTGAATCAGGGGGCAATCAGCCCCAGCATTTT. As protein: CASSESGGNQPQHF.

V is TRBV28 and J is TRBJ1-3, with 7 bases that match TRBD1. The J segment lost 3 bases and the V segment lost 7 bases, leaving 6 bases of the junction unmatched. Germline loops: CDR1 MDHEN, CDR2 SYDVKM. The CDR3 is made up of 14 amino acids. CDR3 protein: CASTEQGSGNTIYF. CDR3 DNA: TGTGCCAGCACCGAACAGGGGAGTGGAAACACCATATATTTT.

The chain links TRBV7-6 to TRBJ2-5; 9 positions agree with TRBD1. Trimming took 6 bases from V and 5 from J; bases not matched to a gene: 10. The CDR3 is 15 residues long. Germline-derived CDR1 and CDR2 are SGHVS and FNYEAQ. The CDR3 here is CASSTGTGTPETQYF. The CDR3 coding sequence is TGTGCCAGCAGTACAGGGACAGGGACCCCGGAGACCCAGTACTTC.

The V gene is TRBV11-2, the J gene TRBJ2-3; D is uncertain. The V and J ends lost 6 bases and 2 bases respectively, with 12 bases between them. This CDR3 region has 14 residues. CDR1 is SGHAT and CDR2 is FQNNGV in the germline V gene. The CDR3 nucleotides are TGTGCCAGCAGGAGACACCTCCTCACAGATACGCAGTATTTT. Protein product: CASRRHLLTDTQYF.

V is TRBV24-1 and J is TRBJ2-4; D is uncertain. The germline V gene encodes CDR1 KGHDR and CDR2 SFDVKD. Trimming pared 2 bases from V and 6 bases from J, leaving 4 bases between. The CDR3 is 12 amino acids. The CDR3 spells CATSDSPNIQYF. The CDR3 DNA follows: TGTGCCACCAGTGATTCTCCAAACATTCAGTACTTC.

The chain recombines TRBV21-1 with TRBJ2-7; TRBD2 is taken as the D call from the table, unchecked against the DNA. TRBV21-1 is described as a pseudogene. This CDR3 contains 15 residues. The CDR3 spells CASSNMVLSVREQYF. The DNA for the CDR3 is TGTGCCAGCAGCAATATGGTACTTTCGGTGAGGGAGCAGTACTTC.

This clone was seen more than once but under ten times. The CDR3 here is CASSTLGQGFFSPLHF. In DNA form, the CDR3 reads TGTGCCAGCAGCACCTTGGGACAGGGCTTTTTCTCACCCCTCCACTTT. J is TRBJ1-6 and V is TRBV11-2; 9 bases map to TRBD1. The CDR3 is 16 amino acids. Germline CDR1 is SGHAT and CDR2 is FQNNGV. The J segment lost 10 bases and the V segment lost 5 bases, leaving 12 bases of the junction unmatched.

V and J are TRBV6-2 or TRBV6-3 and TRBJ1-2, with D hard to call. This CDR3 has 13 amino acids. From germline, CDR1 is MNHEY and CDR2 SVGEGT. The ends were cut back, 6 bases at V and 0 bases at J, with 8 bases in the middle. CDR3 in amino acids: CASSPDSNYGYTF. The CDR3 nucleotides are TGTGCCAGCAGCCCCGACTCTAACTATGGCTACACCTTC.

The CDR3 DNA sequence: TGTGCCAGCAGCTTCATGGAGTTGCAGTTCTTC. Its protein is CASSFMELQFF. This rearrangement joins TRBV5-6 to TRBJ2-1, with no clear D. Trimming removed 2 bases at V and 12 bases at J, with 9 bases between. The CDR3 spans 11 residues. CDR1 and CDR2 (germline): SGHDT, YYEEEE. Full variable domain (missing parts from reference TRBV5-6 and TRBJ2-1): DAGVTQSPTHLIKTRGQQVTLRCSPKSGHDTVSWYQQALGQGPQFIFQYYEEEERQRGNFPDRFSGHQFPNYSSELNVNALLLGDSALYLCASSFMELQFFGPGTRLTVL.

This clone showed up just a few times. The CDR3 sequence is CASGWTDANEKLFF. In DNA form, the CDR3 reads TGTGCCAGTGGGTGGACTGACGCCAATGAAAAACTGTTTTTT. V gene TRBV19 combines with J gene TRBJ1-4; D gene ambiguous. Between the trimmed V and J ends, which lost 8 bases and 5 bases, there was a span of 15 bases. The CDR3 extends over 14 amino acids. Germline lookup yields CDR1 LNHDA and CDR2 SQIVND (reference sequence).

This chain links TRBV2 with TRBJ1-5; 8 bases align to TRBD1. V was clipped by 6 bases and J by 7 bases; unmatched bases: 8. Germline loops: CDR1 SNHLY, CDR2 FYNNEI. The CDR3 spans 14 residues. This CDR3 reads CASSSTTGAQPQHF. The CDR3 DNA follows: TGTGCCAGCAGCTCTACGACAGGGGCCCAGCCCCAGCATTTT.

J is TRBJ2-7 and V is TRBV6-2 or TRBV6-3, with 8 bases lining up with TRBD2. Germline V CDR1 and CDR2: MNHEY, SVGEGT. V lost 2 bases to trimming and J lost 2 bases; unmatched junction nucleotides: 8. CDR3 length equals 16 residues. CDR3 residues: CASSYRSGGSPYEQYF. CDR3 nucleotides: TGTGCCAGCAGTTACCGCAGCGGGGGTAGTCCCTACGAGCAGTACTTC.

This clone has more than one count but fewer than ten. The V call is TRBV28, the J call TRBJ1-2; 8 bases align to TRBD1. The germline gives CDR1 MDHEN, CDR2 SYDVKM. Unmatched junction bases numbered 8, after V lost 3 bases and J lost 8 bases. The CDR3 is made up of 14 amino acids. The CDR3 DNA sequence: TGTGCCAGCAGTTTTGGGGACAGGTACGAGGGCTACACCTTC. Its translation is CASSFGDRYEGYTF.